The rows below give T cell receptor beta chains drawn from one sample of a study of blood T cell repertoires in COVID-19. Repertoires were generated with immunoSEQ multiplex PCR, while TCRdb's copy carries only in-frame clones and drops some. The sample consists of around 20,000 clones, approximately 90% of them appearing once. Material: peripheral blood. The receptors originated from a human donor in a cohort sampled during active COVID-19. The donor label of this sample is uncertain. Each CDR3 is given with its conserved first and last residue. Fields, in order: J gene, clone size, V gene, D gene, CDR3 DNA, CDR3 protein. D genes are given only for firm matches. The listing skips clone size in some rows; elsewhere it reads once, few, many or a size class.

>TRBJ1-1|-|TRBV7-8|TRBD1
TGTGCCAGCAGACCCGGGACAGGGGTATTAACTGAAGCTTTCTTT
CASRPGTGVLTEAFF
>TRBJ1-1|-|TRBV7-9|-
TGTGCCAGCAGCCCCCGGGTGGGGCAGGAAAGCCTTTTGAACACTGAAGCTTTCTTT
CASSPRVGQESLLNTEAFF
>TRBJ2-5|-|TRBV7-9|-
TGTGCCAGCAGCTTAGGGGCAGGGCCCCAAGAGACCCAGTACTTC
CASSLGAGPQETQYF
>TRBJ2-3|-|TRBV18|-
TGTGCCAGCTCATCTTCGCGGTTAGATACGCAGTATTTT
CASSSSRLDTQYF
>TRBJ1-6|-|TRBV18|-
TGTGCCAGCTCACCAGTACAGGGAGTCAATTCACCCCTCCACTTT
CASSPVQGVNSPLHF
>TRBJ2-2|-|TRBV7-9|TRBD1
TGTGCCAGCAGCTCGACAGGGACAACCGGGGAGCTGTTTTTT
CASSSTGTTGELFF
>TRBJ1-2|once|TRBV30|TRBD1
TGTGCCTGGAGGGGACAGGGAAACTATGGCTACACCTTC
CAWRGQGNYGYTF
>TRBJ2-3|-|TRBV11-2|TRBD1
TGTGCCAGCAGCTTAGGAGCAGGGGGCGGAACAGATACGCAGTATTTT
CASSLGAGGGTDTQYF
>TRBJ1-1|-|TRBV19|-
TGTGCCAGTAGTCGTGAGGGTGAAGCTTTCTTT
CASSREGEAFF
>TRBJ2-2|-|TRBV11-2|-
TGTGCAAGGCGGGGGAACACCGGGGAGCTGTTTTTT
CARRGNTGELFF
>TRBJ1-2|-|TRBV6-1|TRBD1
TGTGCCAGCAGTGATTGGGGACAGGGTCACTATGGCTACACCTTC
CASSDWGQGHYGYTF
>TRBJ1-6|-|TRBV27|-
TGTGCCAGCAGTTTAATGGGAGGAGACTCACCCCTCCACTTT
CASSLMGGDSPLHF
>TRBJ2-7|-|TRBV2|TRBD2
TGTTCTAGCGGGAGTTTCTACGAGCAGTACTTC
CSSGSFYEQYF
>TRBJ2-3|-|TRBV5-1|-
TGCGCCAGCAGCTTGCGCTCAGCCCAGAGGACAGATACGCAGTATTTT
CASSLRSAQRTDTQYF
>TRBJ1-5|-|TRBV6-5|-
TGTGCCAGCAGTTACTCGAACCAGCGGAGCAATCAGCCCCAGCATTTT
CASSYSNQRSNQPQHF
>TRBJ2-3|-|TRBV15|TRBD1
TGTGCCACCAGCAGAGGAGGACAGGGGGCAGATACGCAGTATTTT
CATSRGGQGADTQYF
>TRBJ1-1|-|TRBV19|-
TGTGCCAGTAGTATCACTTACACTGAAGCTTTCTTT
CASSITYTEAFF
>TRBJ2-6|few|TRBV3-1/TRBV3-2|-
TGTGCCAGCAGCCAGAGGCGGGATTCTGGGGCCAACGTCCTGACTTTC
CASSQRRDSGANVLTF
>TRBJ2-5|-|TRBV7-6|-
TGTGCCAGCAGCGACGGGACTGAACAAGAGACCCAGTACTTC
CASSDGTEQETQYF
>TRBJ2-2|-|TRBV27|-
TGTGCCAGCAGCGCTCGGGTGACCGGGGAGCTGTTTTTT
CASSARVTGELFF
>TRBJ2-7|few|TRBV11-2|TRBD1
TGTGCCAGCAGCTGGGGACAGACCTACGAGCAGTACTTC
CASSWGQTYEQYF
>TRBJ2-3|-|TRBV24-1|TRBD1
TGTGCCACCAGTGATCGGACAGGCCCTAGCACAGATACGCAGTATTTT
CATSDRTGPSTDTQYF